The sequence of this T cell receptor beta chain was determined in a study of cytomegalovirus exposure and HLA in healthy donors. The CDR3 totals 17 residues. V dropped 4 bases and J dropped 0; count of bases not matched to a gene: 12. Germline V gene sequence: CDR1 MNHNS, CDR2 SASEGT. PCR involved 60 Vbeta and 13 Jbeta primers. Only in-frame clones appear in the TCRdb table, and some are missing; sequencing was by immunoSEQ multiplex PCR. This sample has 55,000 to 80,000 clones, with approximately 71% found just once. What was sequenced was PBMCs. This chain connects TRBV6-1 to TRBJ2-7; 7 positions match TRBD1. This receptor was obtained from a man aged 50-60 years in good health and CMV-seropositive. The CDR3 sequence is CASSAHLLTGPSYEQYF. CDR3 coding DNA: TGTGCCAGCAGTGCCCACCTACTGACAGGGCCCTCCTACGAGCAGTACTTC.